The subject of this entry is one T cell receptor beta chain. Libraries were prepared by immunoSEQ multiplex PCR; TCRdb keeps only in-frame clonotypes and omits some of them. The profile covers about 80,000 clones, with 89% appearing a single time and under 0.5% taken by the ten largest. The sample comes from a study of technical replicates of blood from a handful of donors. The clonotype originates from a human donor in good health. Sequencing was carried out using T cells isolated from PBMCs.

Here the CDR3 DNA reads TGTGCCAGCAGCCCCTTCGGACTAGCGGGAGAATATGAGCAGTTCTTC. This codes for CASSPFGLAGEYEQFF. The chain joins TRBV13 to TRBJ2-1, with 13 bases fitting TRBD2. J lost 8 bases, V lost 5 bases, and 9 bases had no gene match. Germline V gene data show CDR1 as PRHDT and CDR2 as FYEKMQ (reference sequence). The CDR3 runs to 16 residues.